This T cell receptor beta chain was retrieved from a study of blood T cell repertoires in COVID-19. The repertoire was sequenced with immunoSEQ multiplex PCR; TCRdb's copy has only in-frame clones and lacks some. Here the sample spans some 140,000 clones, more than 60% being singletons. From germline, CDR1 is SGHVS and CDR2 FQNEAQ. The length of the CDR3 is 15 residues. Trimming cost V 3 bases and J 4 bases, with 14 bases left between them. This sequence joins TRBV7-8 and TRBJ2-3; perhaps TRBD2 as D (6 bases). The specimen was peripheral blood. The receptor was isolated from a man older than 75 with acute or convalescent COVID-19. The CDR3 DNA is TGTGCCAGCAGCTTGGTCAGCGGGTTCTCAGATACGCAGTATTTT. Protein sequence: CASSLVSGFSDTQYF.